The present T cell receptor beta chain was sequenced within a study of shared clonotypes between healthy human individuals. Study-wide results and caveats: Clonotypes shared by all four sorted-subset donors had higher generation probabilities than non-shared clonotypes. For naive CD4 cells, approximately 4.8% of clonotypes were shared across a handful of donors. Rarefaction gave evidence that sorted-subset sequencing remained incomplete despite large depth.

Details on this clone: Its matching antigen is unknown.

As handled by the study authors: Quality scores were absent from the junction-only immunoSEQ sequences, so filtering differed. The assay was immunoSEQ multiplex PCR, and TCRdb's table has in-frame clones only and misses some. V and J calls and clone size are copied from that table; D and trimming were computed from the DNA. The profile shows fewer than 850,000 clones, less than 95% of them singletons. CDR3 size: 17 residues. Germline V CDR1 and CDR2: LNHDA, SQIVND (reference sequence). V shed 9 bases and J 1 base; nucleotides not matched to a gene: 12. The sample was memory CD8+ T cells from PBMCs. Documented subset: CD45RO+ cells pooled with CCR7-negative TemRA cells. This receptor was obtained from a man aged 18-30 years in good health. Some clones in this sample may be carry-over from other donors' samples. The J gene is TRBJ2-3, the V gene TRBV19; 11 positions match TRBD2. In DNA form, the CDR3 reads TGTGCCAGCTCGGGACTAGCGGCAGGATCAGGCACAGATACGCAGTATTTT. This encodes CASSGLAAGSGTDTQYF.